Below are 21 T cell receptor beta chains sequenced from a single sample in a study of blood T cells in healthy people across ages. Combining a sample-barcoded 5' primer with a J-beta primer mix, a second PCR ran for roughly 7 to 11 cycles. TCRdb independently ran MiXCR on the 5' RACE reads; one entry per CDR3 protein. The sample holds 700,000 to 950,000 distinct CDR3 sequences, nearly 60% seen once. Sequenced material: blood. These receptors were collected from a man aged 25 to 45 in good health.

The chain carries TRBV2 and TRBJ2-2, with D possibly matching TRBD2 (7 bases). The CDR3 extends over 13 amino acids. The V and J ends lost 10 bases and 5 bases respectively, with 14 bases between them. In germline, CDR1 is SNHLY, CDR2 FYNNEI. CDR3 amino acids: CATLGGGTGELFF. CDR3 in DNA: TGTGCCACCCTGGGAGGGGGGACCGGGGAGCTGTTTTTT.

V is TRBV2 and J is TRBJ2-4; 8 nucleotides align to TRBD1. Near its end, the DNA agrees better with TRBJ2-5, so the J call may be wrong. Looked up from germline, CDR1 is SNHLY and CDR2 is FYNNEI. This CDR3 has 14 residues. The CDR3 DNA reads TGTGCCAGCAGTTCAGGGGGCACTCAAGAGACCCAGTACTTC. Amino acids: CASSSGGTQETQYF.

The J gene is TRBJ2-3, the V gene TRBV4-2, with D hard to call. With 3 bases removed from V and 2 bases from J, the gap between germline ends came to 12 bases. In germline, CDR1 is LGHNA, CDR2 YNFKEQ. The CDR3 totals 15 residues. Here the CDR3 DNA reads TGTGCCAGCAGCCAGGAAAGAGTGCTCACAGATACGCAGTATTTT. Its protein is CASSQERVLTDTQYF.

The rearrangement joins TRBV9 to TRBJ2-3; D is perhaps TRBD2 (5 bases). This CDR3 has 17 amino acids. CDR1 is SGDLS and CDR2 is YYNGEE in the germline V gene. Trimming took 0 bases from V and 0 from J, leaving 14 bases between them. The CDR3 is CASSVAVRLASTDTQYF. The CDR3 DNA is TGTGCCAGCAGCGTAGCCGTCCGGCTAGCCAGCACAGATACGCAGTATTTT.

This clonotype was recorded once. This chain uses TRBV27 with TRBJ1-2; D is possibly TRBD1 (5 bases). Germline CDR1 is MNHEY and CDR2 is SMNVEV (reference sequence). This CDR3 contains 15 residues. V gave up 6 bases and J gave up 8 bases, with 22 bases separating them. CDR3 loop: CASSPDGFLRGGYTF. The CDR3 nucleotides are TGTGCCAGCAGCCCGGACGGATTTCTAAGGGGCGGCTACACCTTC.

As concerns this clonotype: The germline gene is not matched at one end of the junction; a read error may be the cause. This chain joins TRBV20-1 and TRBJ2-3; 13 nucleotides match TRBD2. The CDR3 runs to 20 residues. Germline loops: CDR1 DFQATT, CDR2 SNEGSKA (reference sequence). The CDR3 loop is CRARSPLTSGRRFPPDTQYF. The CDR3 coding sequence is TGCAGGGCTAGGTCCCCCCTGACTAGCGGGAGGAGATTCCCCCCAGATACGCAGTATTTT.

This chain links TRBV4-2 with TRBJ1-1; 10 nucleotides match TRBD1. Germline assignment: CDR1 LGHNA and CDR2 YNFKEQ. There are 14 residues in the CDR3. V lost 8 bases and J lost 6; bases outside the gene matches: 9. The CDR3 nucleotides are TGTGCCAGCGCGGGACAGGGGAGGGTACCTGAAGCTTTCTTT. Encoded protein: CASAGQGRVPEAFF.

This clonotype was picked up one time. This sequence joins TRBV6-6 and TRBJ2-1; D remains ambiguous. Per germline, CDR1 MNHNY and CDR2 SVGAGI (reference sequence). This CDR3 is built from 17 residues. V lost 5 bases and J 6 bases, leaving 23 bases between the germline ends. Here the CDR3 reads CASSQSGQLSVSNEQFF. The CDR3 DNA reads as TGTGCCAGCAGTCAGAGTGGGCAGTTGTCGGTCAGCAATGAGCAGTTCTTC.

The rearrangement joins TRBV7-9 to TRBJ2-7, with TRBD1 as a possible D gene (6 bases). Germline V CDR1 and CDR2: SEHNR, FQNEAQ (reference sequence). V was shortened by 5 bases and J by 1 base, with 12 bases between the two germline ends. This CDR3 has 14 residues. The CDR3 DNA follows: TGTGCCAGCAGCCCTCACGGACAGTCCTACGAGCAGTACTTC. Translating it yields CASSPHGQSYEQYF.

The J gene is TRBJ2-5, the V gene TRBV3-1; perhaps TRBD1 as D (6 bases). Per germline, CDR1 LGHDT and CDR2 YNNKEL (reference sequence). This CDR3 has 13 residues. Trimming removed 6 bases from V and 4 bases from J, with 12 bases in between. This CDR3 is CASRQGPGETQYF. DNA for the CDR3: TGTGCCAGCAGACAGGGCCCAGGAGAGACCCAGTACTTC.

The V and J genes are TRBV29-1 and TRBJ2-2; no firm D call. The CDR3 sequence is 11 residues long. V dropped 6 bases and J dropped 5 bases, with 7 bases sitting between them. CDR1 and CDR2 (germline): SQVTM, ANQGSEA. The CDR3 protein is CSVPVTGELFF. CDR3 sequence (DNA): TGCAGCGTGCCCGTTACCGGGGAGCTGTTTTTT.

CDR3 in amino acids: CASSQGYGNQPQHF. The CDR3 nucleotides are TGCGCCAGCAGCCAAGGTTACGGGAATCAGCCCCAGCATTTT. V usage is TRBV4-1 and J usage is TRBJ1-5; D remains unclear. Per germline, CDR1 MGHRA and CDR2 YSYEKL. Trimming took off 1 base at V and 4 bases at J, with 8 bases between the two ends. The CDR3 is made up of 14 amino acids.

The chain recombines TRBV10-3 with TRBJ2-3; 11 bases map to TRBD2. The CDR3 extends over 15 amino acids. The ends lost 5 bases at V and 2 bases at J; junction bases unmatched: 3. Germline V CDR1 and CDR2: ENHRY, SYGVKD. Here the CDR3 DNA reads TGTGCCATCAGTTATAGCGGGAGGGACACAGATACGCAGTATTTT. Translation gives CAISYSGRDTDTQYF.

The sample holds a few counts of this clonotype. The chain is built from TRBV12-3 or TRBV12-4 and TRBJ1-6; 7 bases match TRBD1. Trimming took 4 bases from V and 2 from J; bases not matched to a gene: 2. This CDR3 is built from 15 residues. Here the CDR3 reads CASSSGTAYNSPLHF. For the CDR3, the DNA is TGTGCCAGCAGTTCCGGGACAGCCTATAATTCACCCCTCCACTTT.

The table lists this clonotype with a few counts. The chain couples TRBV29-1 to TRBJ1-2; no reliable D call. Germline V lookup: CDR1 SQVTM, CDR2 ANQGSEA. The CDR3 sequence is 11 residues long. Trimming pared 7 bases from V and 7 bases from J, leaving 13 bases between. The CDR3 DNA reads TGCAGCGGCGGACCGGAGGGTGGCTACACCTTC. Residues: CSGGPEGGYTF.

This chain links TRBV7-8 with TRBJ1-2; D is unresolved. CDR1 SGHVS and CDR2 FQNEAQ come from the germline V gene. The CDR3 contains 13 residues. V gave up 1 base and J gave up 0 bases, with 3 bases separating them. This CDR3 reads CASSLDANYGYTF. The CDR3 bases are TGTGCCAGCAGCTTAGACGCTAACTATGGCTACACCTTC. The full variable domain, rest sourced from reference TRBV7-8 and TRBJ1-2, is GAGVSQSPRYKVAKRGQDVALRCDPISGHVSLFWYQQALGQGPEFLTYFQNEAQLDKSGLPSDRFFAERPEGSVSTLKIQRTQQEDSAVYLCASSLDANYGYTFGSGTRLTVV.

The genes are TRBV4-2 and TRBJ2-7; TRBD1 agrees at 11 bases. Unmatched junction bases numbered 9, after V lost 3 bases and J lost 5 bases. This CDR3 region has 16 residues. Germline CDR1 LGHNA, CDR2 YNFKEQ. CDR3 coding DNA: TGTGCCAGCAGCCAGGACCGGGACAGGGGGTTGGACGAGCAGTACTTC. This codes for CASSQDRDRGLDEQYF.

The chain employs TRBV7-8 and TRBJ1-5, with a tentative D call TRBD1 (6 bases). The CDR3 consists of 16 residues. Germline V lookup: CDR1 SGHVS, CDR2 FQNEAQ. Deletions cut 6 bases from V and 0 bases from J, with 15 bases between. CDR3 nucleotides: TGTGCCAGCAGGTCAGCACAGGGTGATAGCAATCAGCCCCAGCATTTT. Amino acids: CASRSAQGDSNQPQHF.

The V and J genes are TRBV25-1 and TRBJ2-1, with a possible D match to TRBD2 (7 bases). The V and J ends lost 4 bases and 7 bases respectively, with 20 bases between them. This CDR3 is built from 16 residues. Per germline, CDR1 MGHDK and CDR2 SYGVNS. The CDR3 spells CASSGKSVGGRNEQFF. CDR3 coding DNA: TGTGCCAGCAGTGGGAAGAGTGTGGGGGGGCGGAATGAGCAGTTCTTC.

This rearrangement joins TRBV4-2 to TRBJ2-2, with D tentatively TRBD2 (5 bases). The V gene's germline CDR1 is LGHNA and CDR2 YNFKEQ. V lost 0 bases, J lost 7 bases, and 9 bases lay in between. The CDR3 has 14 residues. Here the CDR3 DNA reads TGTGCCAGCAGCCAAGATCGGGGTATCGGGGAGCTGTTTTTT. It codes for CASSQDRGIGELFF.

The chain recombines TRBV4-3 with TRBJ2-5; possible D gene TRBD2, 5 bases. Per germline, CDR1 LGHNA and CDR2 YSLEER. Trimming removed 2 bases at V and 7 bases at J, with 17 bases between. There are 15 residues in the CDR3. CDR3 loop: CASSQSVEGFGTQYF. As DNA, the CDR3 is TGCGCCAGCAGCCAAAGTGTAGAGGGTTTCGGGACCCAGTACTTC.